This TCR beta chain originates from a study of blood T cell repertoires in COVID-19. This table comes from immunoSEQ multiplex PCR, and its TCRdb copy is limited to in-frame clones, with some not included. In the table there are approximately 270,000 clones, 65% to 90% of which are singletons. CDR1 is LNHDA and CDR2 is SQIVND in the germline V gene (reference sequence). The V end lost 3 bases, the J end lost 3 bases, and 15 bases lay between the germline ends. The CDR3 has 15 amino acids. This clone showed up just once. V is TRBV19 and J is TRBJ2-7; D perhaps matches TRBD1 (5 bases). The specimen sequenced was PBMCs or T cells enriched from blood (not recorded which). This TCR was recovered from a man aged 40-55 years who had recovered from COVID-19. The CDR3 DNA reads TGTGCCAGTAGTATTATGGCAGGGTCGGGCTACGAGCAGTACTTC. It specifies CASSIMAGSGYEQYF.